Listed below are T cell receptor beta chains from one sample, sequenced in a study of OX40 agonist ivuxolimab in advanced cancers. TCRdb's table, derived via immunoSEQ multiplex PCR, lists solely in-frame clones and lacks some. The sample has over 60,000 clones, around 82% seen once; the top ten hold more than 2%. Material: CD4+ or CD8+ T cells sorted from blood, obtained in a trial of the OX40 agonist ivuxolimab. The origin of the receptors is an adult with an advanced solid tumor such as melanoma, head and neck, liver or kidney cancer. Both conserved end residues are part of each CDR3. D genes are given only for firm matches.

v_gene: TRBV19
len: 14
j_gene: TRBJ2-5
d_gene: TRBD1
CDR3aa: CASSSDRGPETQYF
CDR3nt: TGTGCCAGTAGCTCTGACAGGGGGCCAGAGACCCAGTACTTC

v_gene: TRBV11-2
len: 15
j_gene: TRBJ1-2
d_gene: -
CDR3aa: CASSHVGERNYGYTF
CDR3nt: TGTGCCAGCAGCCACGTGGGGGAAAGGAACTATGGCTACACCTTC

v_gene: TRBV6-5
len: 15
j_gene: TRBJ2-7
d_gene: TRBD1
CDR3aa: CASSKGQGAVNEQYF
CDR3nt: TGTGCCAGCAGTAAGGGACAGGGGGCGGTAAACGAGCAGTACTTC

v_gene: TRBV6-5
len: 14
j_gene: TRBJ2-7
d_gene: TRBD1
CDR3aa: CASSSAQGADEQYF
CDR3nt: TGTGCCAGCAGTAGTGCGCAGGGGGCGGACGAGCAGTACTTC

v_gene: TRBV2
len: 13
j_gene: TRBJ1-2
d_gene: TRBD1
CDR3aa: CASSQGANYGYTF
CDR3nt: TGTGCCAGCAGTCAGGGGGCTAACTATGGCTACACCTTC

v_gene: TRBV18
len: 13
j_gene: TRBJ2-5
d_gene: -
CDR3aa: CASSPTGRETQYF
CDR3nt: TGTGCCAGCTCACCAACGGGGCGGGAGACCCAGTACTTC

v_gene: TRBV5-1
len: 15
j_gene: TRBJ2-4
d_gene: TRBD1
CDR3aa: CASSLEGTGKNIQYF
CDR3nt: TGCGCCAGCAGCTTGGAGGGGACAGGGAAAAACATTCAGTACTTC

v_gene: TRBV6-6
len: 15
j_gene: TRBJ1-3
d_gene: TRBD1
CDR3aa: CASSYVTGVGNTIYF
CDR3nt: TGTGCCAGCAGTTACGTAACAGGGGTTGGAAACACCATATATTTT

v_gene: TRBV19
len: 14
j_gene: TRBJ2-7
d_gene: TRBD1
CDR3aa: CASSIRRTGSEQYF
CDR3nt: TGTGCCAGTAGTATACGCCGGACAGGGAGCGAGCAGTACTTC

v_gene: TRBV28
len: 15
j_gene: TRBJ2-7
d_gene: -
CDR3aa: CASSLGKGIAYEQYF
CDR3nt: TGTGCCAGCAGTTTAGGGAAGGGTATAGCCTACGAGCAGTACTTC